The clone carrying this T cell receptor beta chain was found many times. The data were taken from a study of T-cell reconstitution after alpha-beta-depleted transplantation in children. The TCRbeta library incorporated unique molecular identifiers. MiXCR, run by TCRdb on the PCR reads, gives a single entry per CDR3 protein. This table has about 420,000 distinct CDR3 sequences, 11% appearing once. Germline V gene lookup returns CDR1 MNHNS and CDR2 SASEGT. Trimming pared 11 bases from V and 0 bases from J, leaving 11 bases between. CDR3 length equals 14 residues. The sequence was collected from a human donor who donated a stem cell graft to a child with acute myeloid leukemia. V usage is TRBV6-1 and J usage is TRBJ1-6; D unresolved. The source material was PBMCs from the stem cell graft donor, sampled from the stem cell graft. This chain's CDR3 is CAVSQYSYNSPLHF. The CDR3 region has the DNA TGTGCCGTCTCACAGTACTCCTATAATTCACCCCTCCACTTT.